This T cell receptor beta chain was obtained from a study of regulatory T cells in long-lasting Graves disease. Time point in this sample: newly diagnosed GD, antithyroid drugs for less than 3 months. RNA from PBMCs was the source of the TCR library. One endocrinology department in Xi'an, China, was where patients came from. The authors built TCR beta libraries using iRepertoire HTBI primers and Arm-PCR of CDR3 regions. TCRdb recomputed calls from the multiplex PCR reads with MiXCR, one row per CDR3 protein. The table records roughly 530,000 distinct CDR3 sequences, about 16% of them present only once. Per germline, CDR1 MNHNS and CDR2 SASEGT. CDR3 length: 14 residues. Deletions cut 6 bases from V and 5 bases from J, with 16 bases between. There are many counts of this clonotype. The same data also contributed to another study, on T cells in Graves' hyperthyroidism and ophthalmopathy. That study reports: Uncontrolled infection, other autoimmune disease, pregnancy or lactation excluded patients.

This sequence joins TRBV6-1 and TRBJ1-1; D call uncertain. The TCR sequence derives from a woman aged 40 to 65 with Graves disease. The sample was peripheral blood mononuclear cells (PBMCs), taken at new diagnosis, from a patient treated with antithyroid drugs. The CDR3 region has the DNA TGTGCCAGCAGCCCGACCGCTTCGGGGACTGAAGCTTTCTTT. It translates to CASSPTASGTEAFF.